The clone carrying this T cell receptor (beta chain) was seen ten or more times. This sample's TCRbeta library carried unique molecular identifier barcodes. TCRdb fed the PCR reads into MiXCR, producing one record per CDR3 protein. The repertoire consists of about 400,000 distinct CDR3 sequences, with around 21% occurring once and the leading ten covering 3% to 4%. This entry comes from a study of T-cell reconstitution after alpha-beta-depleted transplantation in children. CDR1 and CDR2 from the germline V gene are LGHNA and YNFKEQ. The CDR3 covers 16 residues. V dropped 0 bases and J dropped 4 bases, with 16 bases sitting between them.

The material sequenced was PBMCs from the stem cell graft donor, taken from the stem cell graft. This TCR was sampled from a human donor who donated a stem cell graft to a child with acute myeloid leukemia. The chain couples TRBV4-2 to TRBJ2-7; D is ambiguous. The CDR3 spells CASSQDNPGEGYEQYF. The CDR3 region has the DNA TGTGCCAGCAGCCAAGATAATCCGGGTGAAGGGTACGAGCAGTACTTC.